The 10 T cell receptor beta chains below come from one sample, sequenced in a study of blood T cells in healthy people across ages. The second PCR ran 7 to 11 cycles with a sample-barcoded 5' primer and J-beta primers. From the 5' RACE reads, TCRdb called clonotypes with MiXCR, one entry per CDR3 protein. Here the sample spans about 970,000 distinct CDR3 sequences, about 53% being singletons. Specimen: blood. The receptor set was obtained from a woman in her fifties or sixties in good health.

The chain has TRBV7-9 and TRBJ2-1, with D unclear. The ends were cut back, 2 bases at V and 13 bases at J, with 36 bases in the middle. This CDR3 is 20 amino acids long. The germline V gene has CDR1 SEHNR and CDR2 FQNEAQ (reference sequence). The CDR3: CASSLTLPSRHPRTPETQFF. The CDR3 nucleotides read TGTGCCAGCAGCTTAACCCTTCCATCCCGACACCCAAGGACCCCAGAGACCCAGTTCTTC.

The DNA for the CDR3 is TGCAGTGCTAGATCTAGGGGGACAGGGACCTACGAGCAGTACTTC. As protein: CSARSRGTGTYEQYF. V and J are TRBV20-1 and TRBJ2-4; 9 positions match TRBD1. Gene TRBJ2-7 matches the end of the DNA better, so the J call may be wrong. The CDR3 has 15 amino acids. Germline CDR1 DFQATT, CDR2 SNEGSKA (reference sequence).

The genes are TRBV4-1 and TRBJ2-1, with 11 bases aligning to TRBD2. The closer fit of TRBJ2-7 to the DNA end suggests the J call may be wrong. The CDR3 contains 18 residues. Germline values: CDR1 MGHRA, CDR2 YSYEKL. The CDR3 protein is CASSQTLGLADLYNEQYF. In nucleotides, the CDR3 is TGCGCCAGCAGCCAAACCTTGGGACTAGCGGATCTCTACAATGAGCAGTACTTC.

In its sample, this clonotype was seen a few times. The gene calls are TRBV7-2 and TRBJ2-5; D might be TRBD1 or TRBD2, each matching 5 bases. This CDR3 comprises 18 residues. In germline, CDR1 is SGHTA, CDR2 FQGNSA. Trimming left V 2 bases short and J 4 bases short, with 23 bases between. The CDR3 region is CASSLWGRGSARGETQYF. The CDR3 DNA follows: TGTGCCAGCAGCTTATGGGGGAGAGGTTCGGCTCGTGGAGAGACCCAGTACTTC.

This clonotype came up a few times. V gene TRBV3-1 combines with J gene TRBJ2-7, with 7 bases identical to TRBD2. The length of the CDR3 is 13 residues. Germline CDR1 reads LGHDT; CDR2 reads YNNKEL (reference sequence). After removal of 3 bases from V and 12 bases from J, the junction contained 11 bases not matched to a gene. DNA of the CDR3: TGTGCCAGCAGCCAGAATTTATGGGGGGGACTGTACTTC. It yields the protein CASSQNLWGGLYF.

This clonotype came up once. J is TRBJ1-6 and V is TRBV20-1; weak D call: TRBD1 (6 bases). The germline V and J ends were trimmed by 5 bases and 6 bases, with 17 bases remaining between them. CDR1 and CDR2 from the germline V gene are DFQATT and SNEGSKA (reference sequence). The CDR3 is 15 amino acids. The CDR3 region is CSAAPPGTINSPLHF. For the CDR3, the DNA is TGCAGTGCTGCCCCCCCCGGGACAATTAATTCACCCCTCCACTTT.

The V gene is TRBV28, the J gene TRBJ2-3; 10 bases fit TRBD2. In germline, CDR1 is MDHEN, CDR2 SYDVKM. The length of the CDR3 is 17 residues. J gave up 5 bases and V 5 bases, and 13 bases lay outside the gene matches. CDR3 nucleotides: TGTGCCAGCAGTACACCCGCTAGCGGGAGTTATAGAGATACGCAGTATTTT. Amino acid sequence: CASSTPASGSYRDTQYF. The full variable domain, completed using reference TRBV28 and TRBJ2-3, is DVKVTQSSRYLVKRTGEKVFLECVQDMDHENMFWYRQDPGLGLRLIYFSYDVKMKEKGDIPEGYSVSREKKERFSLILESASTNQTSMYLCASSTPASGSYRDTQYFGPGTRLTVL.

This clonotype was seen a handful of times. The chain couples TRBV9 to TRBJ2-3; D might be TRBD1 (6 bases). V shed 3 bases and J shed 1 base, with 9 bases lying between them. Germline CDR1 SGDLS, CDR2 YYNGEE. The CDR3 extends over 14 amino acids. CDR3 sequence reads: CASSAWTGTDTQYF. CDR3 nucleotides: TGTGCCAGCAGCGCTTGGACAGGCACAGATACGCAGTATTTT. The complete variable domain, with remaining parts taken from reference TRBV9 and TRBJ2-3, reads DSGVTQTPKHLITATGQRVTLRCSPRSGDLSVYWYQQSLDQGLQFLIQYYNGEERAKGNILERFSAQQFPDLHSELNLSSLELGDSALYFCASSAWTGTDTQYFGPGTRLTVL.

The V call is TRBV5-1, the J call TRBJ2-5, with D perhaps given as TRBD1 or TRBD2 (5 bases each). The last part of the DNA fits TRBJ2-7 better; the J call may be wrong. Germline-derived CDR1 and CDR2 are SGHRS and YFSETQ. CDR3 length: 14 amino acids. The CDR3 nucleotides read TGCGCCAGCAGCTTGTTGGGAAGGGACGACGAGCAGTACTTC. Encoded protein: CASSLLGRDDEQYF.

The V call is TRBV15, the J call TRBJ2-3; D could derive from TRBD1 or TRBD2 (7 bases each). This CDR3 is built from 17 residues. Per germline, CDR1 LNHNV and CDR2 YYDKDF (reference sequence). Trimming cost V 1 base and J 2 bases, with 16 bases left between them. CDR3 DNA: TGTGCCACCAGCAGAGGGGAGGGGGCTTGGACCACAGATACGCAGTATTTT. This codes for CATSRGEGAWTTDTQYF.